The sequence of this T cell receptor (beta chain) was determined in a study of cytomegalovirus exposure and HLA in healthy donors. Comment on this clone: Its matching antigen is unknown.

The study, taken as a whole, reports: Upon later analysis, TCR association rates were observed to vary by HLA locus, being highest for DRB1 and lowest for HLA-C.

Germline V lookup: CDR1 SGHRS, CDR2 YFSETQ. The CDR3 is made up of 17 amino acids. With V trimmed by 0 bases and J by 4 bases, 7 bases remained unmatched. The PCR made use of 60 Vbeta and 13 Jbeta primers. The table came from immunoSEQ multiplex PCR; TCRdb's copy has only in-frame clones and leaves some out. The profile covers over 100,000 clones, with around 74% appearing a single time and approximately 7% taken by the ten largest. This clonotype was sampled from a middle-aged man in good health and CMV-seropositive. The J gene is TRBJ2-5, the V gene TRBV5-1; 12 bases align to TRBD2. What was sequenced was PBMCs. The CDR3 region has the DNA TGCGCCAGCAGCTTGGGCCCTAGCGGGGGGGCTGGAGAGACCCAGTACTTC. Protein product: CASSLGPSGGAGETQYF.